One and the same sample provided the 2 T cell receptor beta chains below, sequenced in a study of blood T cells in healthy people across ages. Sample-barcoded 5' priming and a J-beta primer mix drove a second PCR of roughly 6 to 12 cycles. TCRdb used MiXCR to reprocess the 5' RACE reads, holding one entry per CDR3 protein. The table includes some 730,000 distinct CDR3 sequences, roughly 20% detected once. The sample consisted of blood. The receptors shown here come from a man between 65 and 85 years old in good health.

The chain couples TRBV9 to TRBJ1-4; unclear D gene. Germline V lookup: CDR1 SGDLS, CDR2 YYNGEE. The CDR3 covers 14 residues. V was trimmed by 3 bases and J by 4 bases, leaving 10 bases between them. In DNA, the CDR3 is TGTGCCAGCAGCGCGACGGTGGATAATGAAAAACTGTTTTTT. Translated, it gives CASSATVDNEKLFF. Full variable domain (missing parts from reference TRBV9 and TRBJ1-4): DSGVTQTPKHLITATGQRVTLRCSPRSGDLSVYWYQQSLDQGLQFLIQYYNGEERAKGNILERFSAQQFPDLHSELNLSSLELGDSALYFCASSATVDNEKLFFGSGTQLSVL.

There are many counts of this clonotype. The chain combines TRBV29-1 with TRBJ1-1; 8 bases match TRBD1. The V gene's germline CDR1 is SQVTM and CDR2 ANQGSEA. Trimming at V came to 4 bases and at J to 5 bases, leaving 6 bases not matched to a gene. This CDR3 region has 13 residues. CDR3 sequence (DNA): TGCAGCGTTGTTACAGGGGGGCTGACTGAAGCTTTCTTT. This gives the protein CSVVTGGLTEAFF.